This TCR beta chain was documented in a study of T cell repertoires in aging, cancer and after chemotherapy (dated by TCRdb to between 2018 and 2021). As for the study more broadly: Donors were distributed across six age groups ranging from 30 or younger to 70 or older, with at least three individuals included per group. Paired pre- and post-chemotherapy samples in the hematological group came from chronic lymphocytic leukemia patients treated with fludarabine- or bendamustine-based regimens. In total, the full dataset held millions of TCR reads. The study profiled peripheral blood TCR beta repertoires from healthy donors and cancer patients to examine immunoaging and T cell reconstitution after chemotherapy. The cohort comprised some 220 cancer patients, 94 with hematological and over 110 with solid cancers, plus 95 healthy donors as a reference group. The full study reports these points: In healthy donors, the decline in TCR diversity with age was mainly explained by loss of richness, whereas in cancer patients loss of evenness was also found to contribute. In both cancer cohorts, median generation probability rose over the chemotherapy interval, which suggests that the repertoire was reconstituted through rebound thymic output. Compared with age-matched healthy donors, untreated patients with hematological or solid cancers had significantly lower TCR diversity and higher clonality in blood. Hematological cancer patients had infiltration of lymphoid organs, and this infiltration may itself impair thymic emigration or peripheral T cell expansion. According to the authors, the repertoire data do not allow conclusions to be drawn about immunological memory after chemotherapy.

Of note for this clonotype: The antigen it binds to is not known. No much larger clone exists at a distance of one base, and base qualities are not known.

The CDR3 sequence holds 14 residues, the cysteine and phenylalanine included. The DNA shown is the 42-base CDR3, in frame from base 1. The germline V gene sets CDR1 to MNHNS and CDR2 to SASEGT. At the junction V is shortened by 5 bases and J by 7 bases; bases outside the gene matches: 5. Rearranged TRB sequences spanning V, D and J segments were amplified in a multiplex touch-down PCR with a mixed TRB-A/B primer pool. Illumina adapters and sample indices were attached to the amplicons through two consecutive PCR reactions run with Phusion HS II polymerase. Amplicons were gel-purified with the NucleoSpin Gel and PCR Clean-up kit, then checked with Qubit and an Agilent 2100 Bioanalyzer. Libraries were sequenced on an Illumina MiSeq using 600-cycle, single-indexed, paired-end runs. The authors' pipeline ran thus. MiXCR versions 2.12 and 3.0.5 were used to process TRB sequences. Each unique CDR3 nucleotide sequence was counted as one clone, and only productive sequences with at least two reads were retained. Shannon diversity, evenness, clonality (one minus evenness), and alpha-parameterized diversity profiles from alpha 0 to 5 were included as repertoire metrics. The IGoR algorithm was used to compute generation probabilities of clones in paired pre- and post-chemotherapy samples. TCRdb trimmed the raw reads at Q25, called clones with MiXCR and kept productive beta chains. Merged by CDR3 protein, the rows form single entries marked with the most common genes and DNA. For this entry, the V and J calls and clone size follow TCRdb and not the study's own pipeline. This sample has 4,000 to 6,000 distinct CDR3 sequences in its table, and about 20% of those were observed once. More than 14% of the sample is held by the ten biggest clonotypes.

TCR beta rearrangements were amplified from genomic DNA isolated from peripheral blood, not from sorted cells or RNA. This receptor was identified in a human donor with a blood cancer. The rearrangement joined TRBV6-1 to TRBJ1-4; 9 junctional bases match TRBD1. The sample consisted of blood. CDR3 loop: CASSRQGGVEKLFF. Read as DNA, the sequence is TGTGCCAGCAGTCGACAGGGGGGAGTTGAAAAACTGTTTTTT.